The present TCR beta chain was sequenced within a study of T cell responses to AZD1222 COVID-19 vaccine. The germline CDR1 and CDR2 sequences are SGHAT and FQNNGV. Trimming left V 4 bases short and J 8 bases short, with 8 bases between. This CDR3 region has 12 residues. Sequenced by immunoSEQ multiplex PCR; TCRdb stores in-frame clones only, minus some. The data show about 120,000 clones, about 90% seen once. The genes are TRBV11-2 and TRBJ1-4; D is undetermined. The specimen comprised peripheral blood, sampled 28 days after the second AZD1222 dose. The receptor's source is an adult who received the AZD1222 COVID-19 vaccine. CDR3 DNA sequence: TGTGCCAGCAGCTGGCCGGGGGAAAAACTGTTTTTT. Protein sequence: CASSWPGEKLFF.